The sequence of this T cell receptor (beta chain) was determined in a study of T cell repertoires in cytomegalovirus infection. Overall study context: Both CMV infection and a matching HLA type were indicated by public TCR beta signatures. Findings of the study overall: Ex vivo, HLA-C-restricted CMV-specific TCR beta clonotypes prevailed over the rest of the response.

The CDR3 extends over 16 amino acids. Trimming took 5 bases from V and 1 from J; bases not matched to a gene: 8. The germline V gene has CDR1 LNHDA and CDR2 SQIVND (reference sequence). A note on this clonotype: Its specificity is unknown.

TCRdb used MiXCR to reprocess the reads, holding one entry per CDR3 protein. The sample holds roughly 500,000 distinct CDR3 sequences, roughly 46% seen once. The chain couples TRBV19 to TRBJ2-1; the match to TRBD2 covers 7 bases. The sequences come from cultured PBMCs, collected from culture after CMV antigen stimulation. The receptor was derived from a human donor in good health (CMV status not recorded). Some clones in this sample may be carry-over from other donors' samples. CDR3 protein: CASSFSLADSYNEQFF. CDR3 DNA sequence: TGTGCCAGTAGTTTTAGCCTAGCGGATTCCTACAATGAGCAGTTCTTC.